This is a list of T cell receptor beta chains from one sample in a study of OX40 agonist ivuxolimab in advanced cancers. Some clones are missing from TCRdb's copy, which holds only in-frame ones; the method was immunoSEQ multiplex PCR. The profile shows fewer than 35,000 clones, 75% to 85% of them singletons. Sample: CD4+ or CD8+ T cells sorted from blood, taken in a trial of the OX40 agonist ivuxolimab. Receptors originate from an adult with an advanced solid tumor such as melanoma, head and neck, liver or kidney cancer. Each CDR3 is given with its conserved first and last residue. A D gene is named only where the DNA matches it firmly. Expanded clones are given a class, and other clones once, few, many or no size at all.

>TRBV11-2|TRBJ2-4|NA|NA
CASSLRQGHGIQYF
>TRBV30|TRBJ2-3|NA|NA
CAWSAHDSGYTDTQYF
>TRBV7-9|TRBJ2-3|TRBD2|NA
CASSRSGGVTDTQYF
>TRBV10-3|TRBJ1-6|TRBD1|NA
CASKPGQGANSPLHF
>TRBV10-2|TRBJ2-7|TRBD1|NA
CASSASSGTGYEQYF
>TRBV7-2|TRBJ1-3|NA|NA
CASSPGFSGNTIYF
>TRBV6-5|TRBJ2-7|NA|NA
CASRSQKTYEQYF
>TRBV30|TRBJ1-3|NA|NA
CAWSVLNSGNTIYF
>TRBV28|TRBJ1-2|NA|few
CASSATAGYTF
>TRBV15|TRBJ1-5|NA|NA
CATSRANQPQHF
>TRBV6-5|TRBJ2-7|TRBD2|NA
CASSRLAGGDEQYF
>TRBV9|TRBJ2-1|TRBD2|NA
CASSSRIAGGQNEQFF
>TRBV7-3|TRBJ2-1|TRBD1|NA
CATGTGGGNEQFF
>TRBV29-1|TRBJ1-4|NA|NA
CSAQDGEGNEKLFF
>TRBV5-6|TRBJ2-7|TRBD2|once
CASSLGAGGLGEQYF
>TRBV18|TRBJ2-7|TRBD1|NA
CASSPFPTGQGVHEQYF
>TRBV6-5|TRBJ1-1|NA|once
CASSYLETTEAFF
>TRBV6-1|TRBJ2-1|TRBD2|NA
CASSRTKGGEQFF